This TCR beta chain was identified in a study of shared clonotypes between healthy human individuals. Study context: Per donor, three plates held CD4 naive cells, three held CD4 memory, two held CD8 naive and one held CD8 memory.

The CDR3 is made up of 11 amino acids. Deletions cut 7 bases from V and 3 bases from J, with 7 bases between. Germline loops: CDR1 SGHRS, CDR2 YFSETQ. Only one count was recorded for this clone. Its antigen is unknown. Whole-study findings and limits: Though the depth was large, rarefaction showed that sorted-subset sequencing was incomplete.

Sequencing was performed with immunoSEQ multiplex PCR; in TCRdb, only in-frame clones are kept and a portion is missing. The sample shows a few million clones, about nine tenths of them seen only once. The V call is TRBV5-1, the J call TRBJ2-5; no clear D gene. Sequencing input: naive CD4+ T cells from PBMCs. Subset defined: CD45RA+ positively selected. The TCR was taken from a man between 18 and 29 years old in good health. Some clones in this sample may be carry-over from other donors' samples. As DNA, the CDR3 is TGCGCCAGCCACGAAGAAGAGACCCAGTACTTC. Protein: CASHEEETQYF.